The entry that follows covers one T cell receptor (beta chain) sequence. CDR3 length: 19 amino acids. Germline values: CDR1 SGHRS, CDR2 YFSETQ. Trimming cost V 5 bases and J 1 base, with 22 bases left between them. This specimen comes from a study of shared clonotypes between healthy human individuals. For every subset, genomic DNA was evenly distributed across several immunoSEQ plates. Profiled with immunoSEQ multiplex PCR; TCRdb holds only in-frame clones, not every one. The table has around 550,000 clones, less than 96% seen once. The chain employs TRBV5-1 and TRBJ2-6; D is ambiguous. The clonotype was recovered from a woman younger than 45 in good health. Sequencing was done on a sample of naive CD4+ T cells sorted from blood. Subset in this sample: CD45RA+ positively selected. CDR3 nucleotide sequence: TGCGCCAGCAGACCTCGTGTGTGGGGATCCAATTCTGGGGCCAACGTCCTGACTTTC. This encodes CASRPRVWGSNSGANVLTF.